One sample yielded the 24 T cell receptor beta chains listed below, sequenced in a study of cytomegalovirus exposure and HLA in healthy donors. Primers included in the PCR were 60 Vbeta and 13 Jbeta primers. Clones were sequenced by immunoSEQ multiplex PCR, and TCRdb holds only the in-frame ones, with some missing. This sample has some 80,000 clones, with about 9.5% found just once. Sequenced input: PBMCs. The receptors were gathered from a man aged 55-75 years in good health and CMV-seropositive.

The CDR3 protein is CAWGLGGEQPQHF. The CDR3 DNA follows: TGTGCCTGGGGTCTGGGGGGAGAACAGCCCCAGCATTTT. The J gene is TRBJ1-5, the V gene TRBV30; D is perhaps TRBD1 (5 bases). This CDR3 contains 13 residues. Per the germline V gene, CDR1 is GTSNPN and CDR2 is SVGIG (reference sequence). V was cut by 5 bases and J by 7 bases, with 15 bases left in between.

The chain recombines TRBV6-1 with TRBJ2-7; TRBD2 matches at 7 bases. The CDR3 consists of 19 residues. CDR1 MNHNS and CDR2 SASEGT come from the germline V gene. Trimming cost V 2 bases and J 2 bases; bases outside gene matches: 18. CDR3 bases: TGTGCCAGCAGTGAAAGGTGGGGGTACGCTGGCGGGGGAACCTACGAGCAGTACGTC. The encoded protein is CASSERWGYAGGGTYEQYV.

On this clone itself: Its ends do not fully match the called genes, so a read error is possible. The gene calls are TRBV6-1 and TRBJ2-5; 7 nucleotides line up with TRBD1. CDR1 MNHNS and CDR2 SASEGT come from the germline V gene. The CDR3 extends over 18 amino acids. CDR3 sequence (DNA): TGTGCCAGCAGTGAAGCTAGTAAGGGACAGAGGGGGTTAGAGGCCCAGTACTTC. Translated, it gives CASSEASKGQRGLEAQYF.

This clone was detected only a few times. The chain couples TRBV2 to TRBJ1-5; a weak D match, TRBD1 (5 bases). Trimming pared 3 bases from V and 7 bases from J, leaving 13 bases between. Germline values: CDR1 SNHLY, CDR2 FYNNEI. CDR3 size: 14 residues. The CDR3 DNA reads TGTGCCAGCAGTGAGGGGTGGGGGGGACAGCCCCAGCATTTT. Its protein is CASSEGWGGQPQHF.

V gene TRBV14 combines with J gene TRBJ1-1; possible D gene TRBD1, 5 bases. From germline, CDR1 is SGHDN and CDR2 FVKESK. The CDR3 is made up of 15 amino acids. V dropped 1 base and J dropped 3 bases, with 12 bases sitting between them. The CDR3 nucleotides read TGTGCCAGCAGCCAAGTTCGGGGGGAGCACACTGAAGCTTTCTTT. Amino acids: CASSQVRGEHTEAFF. The whole variable domain, remainder taken from reference TRBV14 and TRBJ1-1, is EAGVTQFPSHSVIEKGQTVTLRCDPISGHDNLYWYRRVMGKEIKFLLHFVKESKQDESGMPNNRFLAERTGGTYSTLKVQPAELEDSGVYFCASSQVRGEHTEAFFGQGTRLTVV.

The CDR3 is CASSDFDYEQYV. CDR3 DNA: TGTGCCAGCAGTGATTTCGACTACGAGCAGTACGTC. The chain recombines TRBV2 with TRBJ2-7; D not certain. The CDR3 is 12 amino acids. The germline gives CDR1 SNHLY, CDR2 FYNNEI. V lost 3 bases, J lost 3 bases, and 6 bases lay in between.

The CDR3 region has the DNA TGTGCCAGCAGTCGGACTAGCGGGGGATTAGATACGCAGTATTTT. Amino acids: CASSRTSGGLDTQYF. This sequence joins TRBV6-4 and TRBJ2-3, with 13 bases matching TRBD2. After removal of 5 bases from V and 5 bases from J, the junction contained 4 bases not matched to a gene. The CDR3 runs to 15 residues. Per the germline V gene, CDR1 is MRHNA and CDR2 is SNTAGT.

This clone was counted a few times. The chain joins TRBV19 to TRBJ2-1; 9 nucleotides match TRBD2. The V gene's germline CDR1 is LNHDA and CDR2 SQIVND (reference sequence). The CDR3 contains 15 residues. Trimming took 2 bases from V and 7 from J; bases not matched to a gene: 6. Written as DNA, the CDR3 is TGTGCCAGTAGTATAAGGCTAGCGGGGAGGAATGAGCAGTTCTTC. Its translation is CASSIRLAGRNEQFF.

Worth noting for this clone: The missing conserved phenylalanine or tryptophan at the end of this CDR3 makes a read error likely. V and J are TRBV30 and TRBJ1-1, with 7 nucleotides matching TRBD1. There are 14 residues in the CDR3. Germline V gene sequence: CDR1 GTSNPN, CDR2 SVGIG (reference sequence). Unmatched junction bases numbered 7, after V lost 4 bases and J lost 2 bases. CDR3 protein: CAWTTGTANTEAFV. The CDR3 coding sequence is TGTGCCTGGACAACTGGGACAGCCAACACTGAAGCTTTCGTT.

The CDR3 coding sequence is TGTGCCAGTAGTCCTCGGGGAGGGAGCAACACCGGGGAGCTGTTTTTT. Its protein is CASSPRGGSNTGELFF. The chain links TRBV19 to TRBJ2-2, with 7 bases aligning to TRBD2. Per germline, CDR1 LNHDA and CDR2 SQIVND (reference sequence). V was pared by 5 bases and J by 2 bases, with 8 bases of the junction left unmatched. This CDR3 region has 16 residues.

The genes are TRBV19 and TRBJ2-1; D is possibly TRBD2 (5 bases). Trimming left V 5 bases short and J 8 bases short, with 10 bases between. This CDR3 has 12 residues. Germline V gives CDR1 LNHDA, CDR2 SQIVND (reference sequence). Here the CDR3 reads CASSLARDEQFF. The CDR3 DNA reads as TGTGCCAGTAGTCTAGCTCGGGATGAGCAGTTCTTC.

This sequence joins TRBV19 and TRBJ2-5; D is possibly TRBD1 (5 bases). Germline V gene data show CDR1 as LNHDA and CDR2 as SQIVND (reference sequence). The V gene lost 5 bases and the J gene lost 5 bases, with 12 bases spanning the gap. This CDR3 has 13 residues. This chain's CDR3 is CASSGPGQETQYF. Here the CDR3 DNA reads TGTGCCAGTAGTGGCCCAGGGCAGGAGACCCAGTACTTC. Full variable domain (remainder filled in from reference TRBV19 and TRBJ2-5): DGGITQSPKYLFRKEGQNVTLSCEQNLNHDAMYWYRQDPGQGLRLIYYSQIVNDFQKGDIAEGYSVSREKKESFPLTVTSAQKNPTAFYLCASSGPGQETQYFGPGTRLLVL.

The DNA of the CDR3 is TGTGCCAGCAGTATAGTGAATCAGCCCCAGCATTTT. It encodes CASSIVNQPQHF. The genes are TRBV6-6 and TRBJ1-5, with D uncertain. From germline, CDR1 is MNHNY and CDR2 SVGAGI (reference sequence). CDR3 size: 12 residues. The germline V and J ends were trimmed by 5 bases and 4 bases, with 6 bases remaining between them.

This clone was counted between two and nine times. V gene TRBV18 combines with J gene TRBJ2-7; TRBD1 aligns across 8 bases. J gave up 3 bases and V 3 bases, and 4 bases lay outside the gene matches. Germline loops: CDR1 KGHSH, CDR2 LQKENI. This CDR3 is built from 14 residues. In nucleotides, the CDR3 is TGTGCCAGCTCACCCCGGACAGGGAGCTACGAGCAGTACGTC. This codes for CASSPRTGSYEQYV.

This clone was seen a few times. This rearrangement joins TRBV19 to TRBJ2-4; 8 bases align to TRBD1. From germline, CDR1 is LNHDA and CDR2 SQIVND (reference sequence). This CDR3 region has 15 residues. The V and J ends lost 5 bases and 6 bases, in that order; junction bases with no gene match: 9. The CDR3: CASSSRTGNPNIQYF. The CDR3 coding sequence is TGTGCCAGTAGTTCCCGGACAGGGAATCCAAACATTCAGTACTTC. The full variable domain, with the rest looked up from reference TRBV19 and TRBJ2-4, is DGGITQSPKYLFRKEGQNVTLSCEQNLNHDAMYWYRQDPGQGLRLIYYSQIVNDFQKGDIAEGYSVSREKKESFPLTVTSAQKNPTAFYLCASSSRTGNPNIQYFGAGTRLSVL.

This clone has more than one count but fewer than ten. The rearrangement joins TRBV5-1 to TRBJ1-3, with D possibly matching TRBD1 (6 bases). Trimming took off 0 bases at V and 8 bases at J, with 18 bases between the two ends. The V gene's germline CDR1 is SGHRS and CDR2 YFSETQ. The CDR3 covers 16 residues. CDR3 DNA sequence: TGCGCCAGCAGCTTGGAGGTCAGGGGTACAGTAGACACCATATATTTT. As protein: CASSLEVRGTVDTIYF.

The chain uses TRBV9 and TRBJ2-5; 9 nucleotides match TRBD2. The CDR3 runs 16 residues. Trimming cost V 6 bases and J 5 bases; bases outside gene matches: 14. From germline, CDR1 is SGDLS and CDR2 YYNGEE. CDR3: CASTLGGGGAGETQYF. Written as DNA, the CDR3 is TGTGCCAGCACCCTTGGGGGCGGGGGGGCCGGGGAGACCCAGTACTTC.

The chain carries TRBV30 and TRBJ2-7; D ambiguous. This CDR3 comprises 13 residues. V dropped 1 base and J dropped 3 bases, with 10 bases sitting between them. The germline V gene has CDR1 GTSNPN and CDR2 SVGIG (reference sequence). The CDR3 DNA reads as TGTGCCTGGAGTGCCTACGATCGCTACGAGCAGTACTTC. This gives the protein CAWSAYDRYEQYF. Filled out from reference TRBV30 and TRBJ2-7, the complete variable domain reads SQTIHQWPATLVQPVGSPLSLECTVEGTSNPNLYWYRQAAGRGLQLLFYSVGIGQISSEVPQNLSASRPQDRQFILSSKKLLLSDSGFYLCAWSAYDRYEQYFGPGTRLTVT.

The chain is built from TRBV11-2 and TRBJ2-5, with a possible D match to TRBD2 (5 bases). CDR3 length: 15 amino acids. Germline V CDR1 and CDR2: SGHAT, FQNNGV. V was cut by 2 bases and J by 3 bases, with 13 bases left in between. CDR3 amino acids: CASSLHPGYEETQYF. The CDR3 coding sequence is TGTGCCAGCAGCTTACACCCGGGGTACGAAGAGACCCAGTACTTC. Full variable domain (missing parts from reference TRBV11-2 and TRBJ2-5): EAGVAQSPRYKIIEKRQSVAFWCNPISGHATLYWYQQILGQGPKLLIQFQNNGVVDDSQLPKDRFSAERLKGVDSTLKIQPAKLEDSAVYLCASSLHPGYEETQYFGPGTRLLVL.

This clone was seen only a few times. V is TRBV11-3 and J is TRBJ2-7; TRBD2 matches at 11 bases. Germline V gene sequence: CDR1 SGHNT, CDR2 YENEEA. This CDR3 spans 15 amino acids. With 3 bases clipped from V and 3 bases from J, the junction kept 4 bases outside the gene matches. The CDR3 nucleotides read TGTGCCAGCAGCTTGGCCGGGACTAGCGGCTACGAGCAGTACTTC. It codes for CASSLAGTSGYEQYF.

This clone was seen a handful of times. This chain connects TRBV28 to TRBJ2-1; possibly TRBD1 for D (6 bases). Trimming removed 3 bases at V and 8 bases at J, with 8 bases between. This CDR3 comprises 12 residues. Germline-derived CDR1 and CDR2 are MDHEN and SYDVKM. The CDR3 protein is CASSFGQYEQFF. Written as DNA, the CDR3 is TGTGCCAGCAGTTTCGGACAGTATGAGCAGTTCTTC.

This clone was detected only a few times. An end of the junction differs from the germline gene, which may be a read error. The V and J genes are TRBV2 and TRBJ2-7, with D tentatively TRBD2 (6 bases). The J call may not be correct, given that the DNA end is closer to TRBJ2-1. The CDR3 contains 17 residues. Germline V gives CDR1 SNHLY, CDR2 FYNNEI. CDR3 residues: CARSEFSTRGADYEQFF. CDR3 in DNA: TGTGCCAGAAGTGAATTTAGCACCCGCGGGGCAGACTACGAGCAGTTCTTC.

On this clone itself: The sample holds other DNA sequences that translate to the same CDR3. The chain combines TRBV6-1 with TRBJ1-1; D is ambiguous. Per germline, CDR1 MNHNS and CDR2 SASEGT. Trimming removed 8 bases at V and 1 base at J, with 5 bases between. The CDR3 runs 11 residues. CDR3 residues: CASAGNTEAFF. The CDR3 DNA reads as TGTGCCAGCGCGGGGAACACTGAAGCTTTCTTT.

This clone has only a few counts. This rearrangement joins TRBV11-2 to TRBJ1-1, with TRBD1 matching over 9 bases. The germline V gene has CDR1 SGHAT and CDR2 FQNNGV. The CDR3 is 15 residues long. V shed 5 bases, J shed 3 bases, and the junction held 7 bases outside the gene matches. The DNA of the CDR3 is TGTGCCAGCAGCCACACCTACAGGGGGCACACTGAAGCTTTCTTT. This gives the protein CASSHTYRGHTEAFF.